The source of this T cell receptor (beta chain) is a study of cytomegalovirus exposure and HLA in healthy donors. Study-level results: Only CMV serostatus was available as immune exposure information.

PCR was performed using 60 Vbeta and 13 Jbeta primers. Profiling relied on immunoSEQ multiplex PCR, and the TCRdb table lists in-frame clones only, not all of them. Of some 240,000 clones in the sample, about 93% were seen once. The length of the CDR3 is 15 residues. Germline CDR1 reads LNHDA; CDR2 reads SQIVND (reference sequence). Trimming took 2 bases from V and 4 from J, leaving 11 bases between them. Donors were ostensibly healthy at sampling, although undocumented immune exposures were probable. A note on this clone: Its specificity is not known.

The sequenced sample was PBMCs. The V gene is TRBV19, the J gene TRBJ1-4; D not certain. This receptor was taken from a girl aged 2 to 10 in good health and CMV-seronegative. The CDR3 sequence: CASSIRQEVNEKLFF. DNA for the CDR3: TGTGCCAGTAGTATACGTCAGGAAGTTAATGAAAAACTGTTTTTT.